This T cell receptor (beta chain) was captured by sequencing in a study of B cell selection in AIRE deficiency. This table comes from immunoSEQ multiplex PCR, and its TCRdb copy is limited to in-frame clones, with some not included. This sample carries tens of thousands of clones, around 97% of them seen once, and the ten largest clones take more than 0.15%. Conventional CD4 T cells were sorted as CD4+CD127+ cells. Trimming shortened V by 1 base and J by 2 bases, and 14 bases separated the two germline ends. This CDR3 region has 16 residues. The germline V gene encodes CDR1 MGHRA and CDR2 YSYEKL. The chain couples TRBV4-1 to TRBJ2-5; TRBD1 is a possible D gene (6 bases). Input material: conventional CD4+ T cells sorted from PBMCs. This clonotype originated in a human donor with AIRE deficiency. The CDR3 sequence is CASSQATGFTQETQYF. In DNA form, the CDR3 reads TGCGCCAGCAGCCAAGCTACAGGGTTTACACAAGAGACCCAGTACTTC.